This T cell receptor (beta chain) was identified during a study of blood T cell repertoires in COVID-19. On the study more broadly: The origin of the acute and convalescent COVID-19 samples was the United States, Italy and Spain. In each case, the material was cDNA or gDNA derived from T cells, B-cell-depleted T cells, or PBMCs.

The CDR3 runs 13 residues. V lost 8 bases and J lost 6; bases outside the gene matches: 5. Germline V gives CDR1 LNHDA, CDR2 SQIVND (reference sequence). As processed by the authors: Amplified reference gene primers provided the basis for estimating nucleated cell counts. The method was immunoSEQ multiplex PCR; TCRdb's version includes in-frame clones alone and lacks a portion of them. V, J and clone size reflect that table, while D and trimming were determined from the DNA. The sample yields about 100,000 clones, 70% to 80% seen once. The V gene is TRBV19, the J gene TRBJ2-1; TRBD1 matches at 9 bases. The TCR comes from a man aged 65 to 79 with active or convalescent COVID-19. Sequencing used peripheral blood. The CDR3 is CASGDRESNEQFF. The CDR3 region has the DNA TGTGCCAGTGGGGACAGGGAGTCCAATGAGCAGTTCTTC.